This TCR beta chain derives from a study of Ad26.COV2.S vaccination and SARS-CoV-2 variants. The CDR3 sequence is 13 residues long. Germline CDR1 reads MNHEY; CDR2 reads SVGAGI. V was cut by 6 bases and J by 5 bases, with 11 bases left in between. Treatment indicated: approximately 18 received Ad26.COV2.S at low or high dose, single or two shots; roughly five received placebo; per-sample allocation not given. It was on day 63 after the first vaccine or placebo injection that samples were taken. Libraries were prepared by immunoSEQ multiplex PCR; TCRdb keeps only in-frame clonotypes and omits some of them. The table lists 400,000 to 500,000 clones, roughly 90% of them singletons, with 3.6% in the top ten.

This sequence joins TRBV6-5 and TRBJ1-5; D is perhaps TRBD1 (5 bases). Specimen: peripheral blood, collected in a trial of Ad26.COV2.S vaccine versus placebo. The sequence was collected from a person between 18 and 65 years old who received the Ad26.COV2.S COVID-19 vaccine or a placebo. The CDR3 sequence is CASSASGHQPQHF. The CDR3 nucleotides are TGTGCCAGCAGCGCCTCGGGGCATCAGCCCCAGCATTTT.